This is a list of T cell receptor beta chains from one sample in a study of T cell changes during pregnancy in multiple sclerosis. Assay: immunoSEQ multiplex PCR; the TCRdb copy retains only in-frame clones and omits some. The sample lists approximately 53,000 clones; roughly 91% were seen once. Sequencing used CD4+ T cells from peripheral blood mononuclear cells, obtained after pregnancy. These receptors were collected from a female donor in good health, enrolled as a control in a pregnancy study. Both conserved end residues are trimmed from each CDR3.

v_call cdr3_aa
TRBV9 ASSVATVNTEAF
TRBV7-2 ASSFEGAWNTEAF
TRBV10-3 AISEGGTSPLH
TRBV28 ASSRQEVQPQH
TRBV5-4 ASRSGLGAYYGYT
TRBV2 ASSTRLAGGNEQF
TRBV19 ASSFAEDTQY
TRBV27 ASSYQGETQY
TRBV18 ASSPEAGTGRNEQF
TRBV6-6 ASSYSRDSNSPLH
TRBV11-2 ASSHGQIMNTEAF
TRBV18 ASSPPSRDTLNQY
TRBV5-5 ASSLEGGGYT
TRBV12-5 ASGSSRGGEETQY
TRBV10-3 AISEHGLATDTQY
TRBV30 AWSYGAGRETQY
TRBV5-1 ASSPRTGHYGYT
TRBV4-2 ASKEGGANYGYT
TRBV18 ASSPREGFSYEQY
TRBV5-4 ASGIGGSMNTEAF
TRBV15 ATSSLGVAGSYNEQF
TRBV10-3 AITRAGNHNEQF
TRBV6-1 ASSWEESYEQY